Presented here are 28 T cell receptor beta chains from one specimen sequenced in a study of beta chain features in type 1 diabetes. Since all of the isolated RNA was reverse transcribed, expressed TCRB transcripts were what got sequenced. Libraries were prepared by immunoSEQ multiplex PCR; TCRdb keeps only in-frame clonotypes and omits some of them. The table has roughly 450,000 clones, approximately 15% seen once. The source material was naive CD4+ T cells from blood. The receptors originated from a man younger than 40 in good health.

The chain links TRBV29-1 to TRBJ1-6, with TRBD1 matching over 7 bases. The CDR3 spans 15 residues. CDR1 is SQVTM, CDR2 ANQGSEA, per germline. The J segment lost 10 bases and the V segment lost 7 bases, leaving 16 bases of the junction unmatched. The CDR3 region is CSATLGGQTGSPLHF. The CDR3 bases are TGCAGCGCTACGTTGGGGGGACAGACGGGCTCACCCCTCCACTTT.

Details on this clone: Possible read error: a much larger clone is one base away. The same CDR3 arises from other DNA sequences in this sample as well. The gene calls are TRBV15 and TRBJ2-5, with D perhaps being TRBD1 or TRBD2 (5 bases each). The CDR3 has 12 amino acids. Germline lookup yields CDR1 LNHNV and CDR2 YYDKDF (reference sequence). The V end was cut by 1 base, the J end by 5 bases, with 5 bases between. CDR3: CATSRGGETQYF. The CDR3 DNA is TGTGCCACCAGCAGAGGGGGGGAGACCCAGTACTTC.

This clone has only a few counts. The gene calls are TRBV5-4 and TRBJ2-5; TRBD2 matches at 11 bases. Germline V gene lookup returns CDR1 SGHNT and CDR2 YYREEE (reference sequence). This CDR3 comprises 15 residues. V was clipped by 3 bases and J by 5 bases; unmatched bases: 6. This CDR3 is CASSSTSGMRETQYF. CDR3 in DNA: TGTGCCAGCAGCTCGACTAGCGGGATGCGCGAGACCCAGTACTTC.

The chain couples TRBV6-5 to TRBJ2-7; 7 bases line up with TRBD1. After removal of 6 bases from V and 3 bases from J, the junction contained 5 bases not matched to a gene. Germline values: CDR1 MNHEY, CDR2 SVGAGI. The CDR3 extends over 13 amino acids. In nucleotides, the CDR3 is TGTGCCAGCAGGGGCCGACAGGGCTACGAGCAGTACGTC. This codes for CASRGRQGYEQYV.

The chain couples TRBV10-3 to TRBJ2-1; 7 bases are a match to TRBD2. The CDR3 is 17 residues long. Germline V gives CDR1 ENHRY, CDR2 SYGVKD. After removal of 3 bases from V and 0 bases from J, the junction contained 8 bases not matched to a gene. CDR3 sequence (DNA): TGTGCCATCAGTGACCGCAGCGGGACTTCCTCCTACAATGAGCAGTTCTTC. Its translation: CAISDRSGTSSYNEQFF.

This clone has just a few counts. V gene TRBV9 combines with J gene TRBJ2-5, with D hard to call. CDR1 is SGDLS, CDR2 YYNGEE, per germline. Trimming shortened V by 0 bases and J by 0 bases, and 6 bases separated the two germline ends. The CDR3 is 14 amino acids. CDR3 nucleotide sequence: TGTGCCAGCAGCGTAGCAGAGTACCAAGAGACCCAGTACTTC. Translated: CASSVAEYQETQYF.

The chain couples TRBV18 to TRBJ2-3; 7 nucleotides agree with TRBD2. Trimming took 3 bases from V and 1 from J; bases not matched to a gene: 7. The CDR3 sequence is 16 residues long. Germline CDR1 and CDR2: KGHSH and LQKENI. This CDR3 is CASSPLGGSGTDTQYF. CDR3 coding DNA: TGTGCCAGCTCACCTCTCGGCGGGAGCGGCACAGATACGCAGTATTTT.

This sequence joins TRBV4-3 and TRBJ1-2; 10 bases are a match to TRBD1. This CDR3 has 17 amino acids. J was trimmed by 0 bases and V by 1 base; bases with no gene match: 5. CDR1 LGHNA and CDR2 YSLEER come from the germline V gene. The chain's CDR3 is CASSQGLGQGANYGYTF. The DNA for the CDR3 is TGCGCCAGCAGCCAAGGCCTCGGACAGGGGGCTAACTATGGCTACACCTTC.

This clone was seen more than once but under ten times. The chain uses TRBV29-1 and TRBJ1-2; no reliable D call. Trimming cost V 2 bases and J 3 bases, with 7 bases left between them. This CDR3 comprises 12 residues. Germline V lookup: CDR1 SQVTM, CDR2 ANQGSEA. DNA for the CDR3: TGCAGCGTTGAAAAACAGCACTATGGCTACACCTTC. Translation: CSVEKQHYGYTF.

This clone has a handful of counts. The rearrangement joins TRBV30 to TRBJ2-1; no firm D call. Per the germline V gene, CDR1 is GTSNPN and CDR2 is SVGIG (reference sequence). Trimming cost V 0 bases and J 6 bases, with 9 bases left between them. The CDR3 is 13 amino acids. CDR3 residues: CAWSVHHRNEQFF. The CDR3 DNA follows: TGTGCCTGGAGTGTACACCACCGCAATGAGCAGTTCTTC.

The chain uses TRBV7-2 and TRBJ2-2; no definite D call. Trimming left V 5 bases short and J 1 base short, with 2 bases between. Germline V CDR1 and CDR2: SGHTA, FQGNSA. The CDR3 loop spans 12 amino acids. CDR3 loop: CASSGNTGELFF. DNA for the CDR3: TGTGCCAGCAGCGGGAACACCGGGGAGCTGTTTTTT.

This clone was picked up a small number of times. Other DNA sequences within the sample encode an identical CDR3. J is TRBJ2-1 and V is TRBV7-2; D unclear. CDR3 length equals 14 residues. V was trimmed by 1 base and J by 2 bases, leaving 6 bases between them. Per germline, CDR1 SGHTA and CDR2 FQGNSA. The CDR3 sequence: CASSLEPPYNEQFF. CDR3 DNA: TGTGCCAGCAGCTTAGAGCCCCCCTACAATGAGCAGTTCTTC.

The rearrangement links TRBV18 to TRBJ2-6; D ambiguous. The CDR3 sequence is 14 residues long. The germline V and J ends were trimmed by 6 bases and 2 bases, with 8 bases remaining between them. Germline V gives CDR1 KGHSH, CDR2 LQKENI. The CDR3, as DNA: TGTGCCAGCTCGTCCCTCGCTGGGGCCAACGTCCTGACTTTC. This translates into CASSSLAGANVLTF. Together with reference TRBV18 and TRBJ2-6, the CDR3 gives the full variable domain: NAGVMQNPRHLVRRRGQEARLRCSPMKGHSHVYWYRQLPEEGLKFMVYLQKENIIDESGMPKERFSAEFPKEGPSILRIQQVVRGDSAAYFCASSSLAGANVLTFGAGSRLTVL.

In this sample, this clone turned up many times. This chain connects TRBV14 to TRBJ2-1; the match to TRBD1 covers 10 bases. The CDR3 extends over 15 amino acids. From germline, CDR1 is SGHDN and CDR2 FVKESK. V was pared by 3 bases and J by 5 bases, with 4 bases of the junction left unmatched. For the CDR3, the DNA is TGTGCCAGCAGCCAGCGCGGGACAGGGGACAATGAGCAGTTCTTC. It yields the protein CASSQRGTGDNEQFF.

The J gene is TRBJ1-2, the V gene TRBV30, with no clear D. Germline V lookup: CDR1 GTSNPN, CDR2 SVGIG (reference sequence). V lost 3 bases to trimming and J lost 0 bases, with 8 bases between them. The CDR3 covers 13 residues. CDR3 residues: CAWRRVTNYGYTF. The CDR3 DNA reads TGTGCCTGGAGACGAGTCACTAACTATGGCTACACCTTC.

This clone was counted a few times. The J gene is TRBJ2-5, the V gene TRBV4-3; tentative D call: TRBD2 (6 bases). Trimming pared 3 bases from V and 3 bases from J, leaving 14 bases between. This CDR3 has 15 residues. Germline values: CDR1 LGHNA, CDR2 YSLEER. DNA for the CDR3: TGCGCCAGCAGCCACGCCGCTTCGGGGGAAGAGACCCAGTACTTC. Amino acid sequence: CASSHAASGEETQYF.

This clone was observed a few times. Within the sample, other DNA sequences also encode this same CDR3. The chain employs TRBV29-1 and TRBJ2-7, with D perhaps matching TRBD1 or TRBD2 (5 bases each). The CDR3 length is 11 residues. Germline values: CDR1 SQVTM, CDR2 ANQGSEA. V was cut by 4 bases and J by 5 bases, with 9 bases left in between. The CDR3 is CSVGRGDEQYF. The CDR3 DNA follows: TGCAGCGTTGGCAGAGGGGACGAGCAGTACTTC.

This clone was picked up a small number of times. The J gene is TRBJ1-2, the V gene TRBV9; D is uncertain. CDR1 and CDR2 from the germline V gene are SGDLS and YYNGEE. This CDR3 is built from 16 residues. V was trimmed by 4 bases and J by 8 bases, leaving 24 bases between them. Here the CDR3 DNA reads TGTGCCAGCAGCTCCCGGCGGGCCAATCTCATCGGAGGCTACACCTTC. Residues: CASSSRRANLIGGYTF.

As concerns this clone: An end of the junction differs from the germline gene, which may be a read error. Different DNA sequences within this sample yield the same CDR3. V and J are TRBV30 and TRBJ2-3; 9 bases are shared with TRBD2. The germline V gene has CDR1 GTSNPN and CDR2 SVGIG (reference sequence). This CDR3 contains 17 residues. CDR3 DNA: TGCGCCTGGAGTGTAGGAACTAGCGGGCTTTCTACAGATACGCAGTATTTT. Its translation is CAWSVGTSGLSTDTQYF.

This clone was recorded a few times. The V and J genes are TRBV9 and TRBJ1-2; D is undetermined. This CDR3 contains 14 residues. The germline V and J ends were trimmed by 3 bases and 4 bases, with 13 bases remaining between them. Germline CDR1 reads SGDLS; CDR2 reads YYNGEE. For the CDR3, the DNA is TGTGCCAGCAGCGAGAACCGACGCGGCTATGGCTACACCTTC. This codes for CASSENRRGYGYTF.

This chain links TRBV5-1 with TRBJ2-1; a weak D match, TRBD1 (5 bases). The CDR3 is made up of 12 amino acids. Germline V gives CDR1 SGHRS, CDR2 YFSETQ. Trimming left V 6 bases short and J 8 bases short, with 12 bases between. CDR3 loop: CASTGLNHEQFF. CDR3 nucleotides: TGCGCCAGCACAGGGCTAAACCATGAGCAGTTCTTC.

This clone was detected only once. V gene TRBV18 combines with J gene TRBJ2-7; 9 bases map to TRBD1. This CDR3 has 14 residues. Germline CDR1 and CDR2: KGHSH and LQKENI. The V and J ends lost 5 bases and 5 bases, in that order; junction bases with no gene match: 7. CDR3 residues: CASSRVQGADEQYF. CDR3 nucleotide sequence: TGTGCCAGCTCAAGAGTACAGGGGGCCGACGAGCAGTACTTC.

The J gene is TRBJ2-3, the V gene TRBV19; D is unresolved. There are 11 residues in the CDR3. The V end was cut by 7 bases, the J end by 6 bases, with 8 bases between. Germline values: CDR1 LNHDA, CDR2 SQIVND (reference sequence). Here the CDR3 DNA reads TGTGCCAGTACCTTTGCCGATACGCAGTATTTT. Translation: CASTFADTQYF.

The sample holds a few counts of this clone. This chain joins TRBV11-2 and TRBJ2-4, with 7 bases that match TRBD1. This CDR3 region has 16 residues. Trimming cost V 5 bases and J 2 bases; bases outside gene matches: 9. Germline CDR1 reads SGHAT; CDR2 reads FQNNGV. The CDR3 reads CASSPDRVVTKNIQYF. The DNA for the CDR3 is TGTGCCAGCAGCCCCGACAGGGTTGTAACCAAAAACATTCAGTACTTC.

The V and J genes are TRBV7-9 and TRBJ2-3, with D unclear. The germline V gene has CDR1 SEHNR and CDR2 FQNEAQ (reference sequence). Trimming left V 10 bases short and J 1 base short, with 6 bases between. CDR3 length: 11 amino acids. As DNA, the CDR3 is TGTGCCATCCCTGGCACAGATACGCAGTATTTT. Its protein is CAIPGTDTQYF. Based on the CDR3 plus reference TRBV7-9 and TRBJ2-3, the full variable domain is DTGVSQNPRHKITKRGQNVTFRCDPISEHNRLYWYRQTLGQGPEFLTYFQNEAQLEKSRLLSDRFSAERPKGSFSTLEIQRTEQGDSAMYLCAIPGTDTQYFGPGTRLTVL.

V gene TRBV29-1 combines with J gene TRBJ2-1, with TRBD2 identical over 10 bases. Germline values: CDR1 SQVTM, CDR2 ANQGSEA. CDR3 length: 14 amino acids. The V and J ends lost 4 bases and 4 bases, in that order; junction bases with no gene match: 4. CDR3 nucleotide sequence: TGCAGCGTTGTCCAGCGGGGGGGGTACAATGAGCAGTTCTTC. It translates to CSVVQRGGYNEQFF.

This clone was counted only a few times. The rearrangement links TRBV7-3 to TRBJ1-1; possible D gene TRBD1, 5 bases. CDR3 length: 14 residues. Trimming stripped 5 bases from V and 5 bases from J, with 15 bases between. Looked up from germline, CDR1 is SGHTA and CDR2 is FQGTGA. The DNA of the CDR3 is TGTGCCAGCAGCCCCGGGGGGGTGAGGACTGAAGCTTTCTTT. Translated, it gives CASSPGGVRTEAFF.

This chain links TRBV7-8 with TRBJ2-5; the match to TRBD2 covers 8 bases. The CDR3 contains 14 residues. From germline, CDR1 is SGHVS and CDR2 FQNEAQ. Trimming removed 5 bases from V and 5 bases from J; junction bases left unmatched: 7. This CDR3 reads CASSLSGVDETQYF. CDR3 sequence (DNA): TGTGCCAGCAGCCTTAGCGGGGTTGATGAGACCCAGTACTTC.